The 27 T cell receptor beta chains presented below share a single source sample, sequenced in a study of T-cell memory formation after mild COVID-19. TCRdb re-called the 5' RACE reads through MiXCR, storing one row per CDR3 protein. This sample yields over 150,000 distinct CDR3 sequences, of which about 18% are seen a single time; 3.5% to 5% belongs to the top ten. Material: PBMCs or a T cell subset sorted from them (not recorded which). Receptors were obtained from a man younger than 30 who had mild COVID-19 (a few samples of this study predate the infection). Cell type and time point are not known.

The chain is built from TRBV6-6 and TRBJ2-3; D call uncertain. V was pared by 0 bases and J by 6 bases, with 7 bases between. CDR1 MNHNY and CDR2 SVGAGI come from the germline V gene (reference sequence). CDR3 size: 13 residues. As DNA, the CDR3 is TGTGCCAGCAGTTACTCGAGGCTTGATACGCAGTATTTT. Its translation is CASSYSRLDTQYF.

The V gene is TRBV12-3 or TRBV12-4, the J gene TRBJ2-3; the D is unclear. This CDR3 is 15 amino acids long. V lost 3 bases and J 0 bases, leaving 10 bases between the germline ends. Here the CDR3 DNA reads TGTGCCAGCAGTTTGCGGCTCCGCAGCACAGATACGCAGTATTTT. It encodes CASSLRLRSTDTQYF.

The CDR3 loop reads CASSLMPPQETQYF. As DNA, the CDR3 is TGTGCCAGCAGCTTGATGCCCCCACAAGAGACCCAGTACTTC. The chain is built from TRBV5-5 and TRBJ2-5; D gene unclear. Trimming left V 1 base short and J 2 bases short, with 9 bases between. The CDR3 sequence is 14 residues long. Germline loops: CDR1 SGHKS, CDR2 YYEKEE (reference sequence).

This clonotype was detected ten times or more. The CDR3 is CATSPGPGTQYF. CDR3 DNA sequence: TGTGCCACCAGCCCAGGACCGGGTACGCAGTATTTT. This chain joins TRBV2 and TRBJ2-3; no clear D. The CDR3 sequence is 12 residues long. Trimming pared 10 bases from V and 8 bases from J, leaving 16 bases between. CDR1 is SNHLY, CDR2 FYNNEI, per germline.

This clonotype occurred a few times. J is TRBJ2-7 and V is TRBV12-3 or TRBV12-4, with 10 bases fitting TRBD1. With V trimmed by 4 bases and J by 5 bases, 2 bases remained unmatched. The CDR3 is made up of 13 amino acids. CDR3: CASSSGQGNEQYF. The CDR3 nucleotides are TGTGCCAGCAGTTCGGGACAGGGGAACGAGCAGTACTTC.

The chain couples TRBV7-6 to TRBJ2-5; D gene ambiguous. Germline V lookup: CDR1 SGHVS, CDR2 FNYEAQ. V was shortened by 5 bases and J by 0 bases, with 4 bases between the two germline ends. This CDR3 contains 12 residues. CDR3 amino acids: CASSINQETQYF. The CDR3 DNA is TGTGCCAGCAGCATAAACCAAGAGACCCAGTACTTC.

This clonotype was seen only a few times. V gene TRBV4-1 combines with J gene TRBJ1-5; D call uncertain. The CDR3 is made up of 15 amino acids. Between the trimmed V and J ends, which lost 1 base and 1 base, there was a span of 8 bases. Germline V gives CDR1 MGHRA, CDR2 YSYEKL. The CDR3, as DNA: TGCGCCAGCAGCCAAGTTGGCAGCAGCAATCAGCCCCAGCATTTT. As protein: CASSQVGSSNQPQHF.

CDR3 nucleotides: TGCGCCAGCAGCCCAGGAGCTAGACGGACCGGGGAGCTGTTTTTT. Translation: CASSPGARRTGELFF. The chain carries TRBV4-3 and TRBJ2-2, with D hard to call. Per germline, CDR1 LGHNA and CDR2 YSLEER. Trimming removed 4 bases from V and 5 bases from J, with 14 bases in between. The CDR3 is 15 amino acids.

This clonotype was counted a few times. The rearrangement uses TRBV11-3 and TRBJ2-1, with D possibly TRBD2 on 6 matching bases. The CDR3 length is 15 residues. Trimming took 0 bases from V and 4 from J, leaving 10 bases between them. Germline loops: CDR1 SGHNT, CDR2 YENEEA. The CDR3 region is CASSLEGTYYNEQFF. The DNA for the CDR3 is TGTGCCAGCAGCTTAGAGGGGACTTATTACAATGAGCAGTTCTTC.

This clonotype was seen ten or more times. The rearrangement joins TRBV12-3 or TRBV12-4 to TRBJ1-1; 9 nucleotides agree with TRBD1. The CDR3 contains 14 residues. Trimming took 4 bases from V and 3 from J; bases not matched to a gene: 3. The CDR3 reads CASSYGQGYTEAFF. The CDR3 DNA reads as TGTGCCAGCAGTTACGGACAGGGGTACACTGAAGCTTTCTTT.

The V gene is TRBV5-1, the J gene TRBJ2-2; D is perhaps TRBD2 (6 bases). The CDR3 extends over 18 amino acids. Trimming took 4 bases from V and 2 from J, leaving 21 bases between them. Germline CDR1 reads SGHRS; CDR2 reads YFSETQ. The CDR3 nucleotides are TGCGCCAGCAGCGCGAGGGCCACGGGACTGGACAACACCGGGGAGCTGTTTTTT. Translating gives CASSARATGLDNTGELFF.

This clonotype was detected many times. The CDR3 here is CATSDPNYGYTF. Written as DNA, the CDR3 is TGTGCCACCAGTGACCCTAACTATGGCTACACCTTC. V and J are TRBV24-1 and TRBJ1-2; D is unresolved. Germline-derived CDR1 and CDR2 are KGHDR and SFDVKD. Trimming took off 4 bases at V and 0 bases at J, with 2 bases between the two ends. This CDR3 comprises 12 residues.

This clonotype showed up just a few times. The V and J genes are TRBV3-1 and TRBJ1-2; D unresolved. Germline CDR1 reads LGHDT; CDR2 reads YNNKEL (reference sequence). This CDR3 is built from 15 residues. Trimming left V 1 base short and J 7 bases short, with 16 bases between. The CDR3 bases are TGTGCCAGCAGCCAAGGCCCTGACGGAGGGTCTGGCTACACCTTC. Its translation is CASSQGPDGGSGYTF.

The chain couples TRBV2 to TRBJ2-7, with TRBD2 identical over 11 bases. The germline V gene encodes CDR1 SNHLY and CDR2 FYNNEI. The CDR3 has 15 amino acids. The J segment lost 4 bases and the V segment lost 3 bases, leaving 5 bases of the junction unmatched. The CDR3 sequence is CASSERTSGGYEQYV. The CDR3 DNA is TGTGCCAGCAGTGAGCGAACTAGCGGGGGATACGAGCAGTACGTC.

This clonotype was detected only a few times. This rearrangement joins TRBV12-3 or TRBV12-4 to TRBJ2-1; possibly TRBD1 for D (5 bases). The CDR3 is made up of 13 amino acids. V gave up 3 bases and J gave up 6 bases, with 9 bases separating them. CDR3 amino acids: CASSFQGPNEQFF. The CDR3 DNA sequence: TGTGCCAGCAGTTTTCAGGGTCCCAATGAGCAGTTCTTC.

In this sample, this clonotype turned up many times. The V gene is TRBV3-1, the J gene TRBJ2-3; the D is unclear. This CDR3 is 17 amino acids long. Germline V gene lookup returns CDR1 LGHDT and CDR2 YNNKEL (reference sequence). Trimming took 1 base from V and 1 from J, leaving 15 bases between them. The CDR3 bases are TGTGCCAGCAGCCAAGCAGGTCCGTCTGCACGCACAGATACGCAGTATTTT. It encodes CASSQAGPSARTDTQYF.

The chain uses TRBV3-1 and TRBJ1-6; D might be TRBD1 (5 bases). The CDR3 extends over 12 amino acids. CDR1 is LGHDT, CDR2 YNNKEL, per germline (reference sequence). V was shortened by 7 bases and J by 8 bases, with 9 bases between the two germline ends. DNA of the CDR3: TGTGCCAGCAAGGGGACGGATTCACCCCTCCACTTT. Its protein product is CASKGTDSPLHF.

This chain connects TRBV20-1 to TRBJ2-1; D gene uncertain. The V gene lost 2 bases and the J gene lost 2 bases, with 10 bases spanning the gap. The germline gives CDR1 DFQATT, CDR2 SNEGSKA (reference sequence). The CDR3 totals 14 residues. CDR3 amino acids: CSARLPGPYNEQFF. CDR3 coding DNA: TGCAGTGCTAGACTCCCAGGCCCCTACAATGAGCAGTTCTTC.

This clonotype was seen just once. V usage is TRBV20-1 and J usage is TRBJ2-5; D may be TRBD1 or TRBD2 (6 bases each). In germline, CDR1 is DFQATT, CDR2 SNEGSKA (reference sequence). Trimming left V 4 bases short and J 2 bases short, with 14 bases between. The CDR3 is made up of 14 amino acids. The CDR3 loop is CSAMPGGGQETQYF. CDR3 nucleotide sequence: TGCAGTGCTATGCCAGGAGGGGGTCAAGAGACCCAGTACTTC.

The J gene is TRBJ2-5, the V gene TRBV5-1, with D perhaps TRBD1 (5 bases). Per the germline V gene, CDR1 is SGHRS and CDR2 is YFSETQ. The CDR3 loop spans 12 amino acids. Between the trimmed V and J ends, which lost 7 bases and 3 bases, there was a span of 10 bases. The CDR3 reads CASAIREETQYF. The CDR3 coding sequence is TGCGCCAGCGCCATCAGGGAAGAGACCCAGTACTTC.

The genes are TRBV6-2 or TRBV6-3 and TRBJ2-7; 10 nucleotides agree with TRBD2. CDR1 is MNHEY, CDR2 SVGEGT, per germline. The CDR3 totals 17 residues. V dropped 7 bases and J dropped 5; count of bases not matched to a gene: 17. The CDR3 DNA is TGTGCCAGCACTACAGGGTCACTAGCGGGGCAAAGCCACGAGCAGTACGTC. Amino acids: CASTTGSLAGQSHEQYV.

V is TRBV5-1 and J is TRBJ1-2; 9 positions agree with TRBD1. J was trimmed by 8 bases and V by 2 bases; bases with no gene match: 1. Germline V gene sequence: CDR1 SGHRS, CDR2 YFSETQ. This CDR3 has 12 amino acids. CDR3 amino acids: CASSLGQGGYTF. The CDR3 DNA sequence: TGCGCCAGCAGCTTAGGACAGGGGGGCTACACCTTC.

The rearrangement joins TRBV7-2 to TRBJ1-6; a weak D match, TRBD1 (5 bases). Germline CDR1 and CDR2: SGHTA and FQGNSA. The CDR3 is 14 residues long. V was clipped by 2 bases and J by 10 bases, with 12 bases between them. The DNA for the CDR3 is TGTGCCAGCAGCTTATCTCAGGGTAGCTCACCCCTCCACTTT. Its protein is CASSLSQGSSPLHF.

V is TRBV6-2 or TRBV6-3 and J is TRBJ1-5; D unclear. CDR1 and CDR2 (germline): MNHEY, SVGEGT. The CDR3 covers 15 residues. V was shortened by 5 bases and J by 2 bases, with 13 bases between the two germline ends. The CDR3 region has the DNA TGTGCCAGCAGTGGCCGACCGGACGGCAATCAGCCCCAGCATTTT. This gives the protein CASSGRPDGNQPQHF.

Ten or more counts support this clonotype. The gene calls are TRBV7-2 and TRBJ1-5, with 9 bases lining up with TRBD1. V gave up 0 bases and J gave up 6 bases; unmatched junction bases: 3. The CDR3 length is 15 residues. Per germline, CDR1 SGHTA and CDR2 FQGNSA. The CDR3 nucleotides read TGTGCCAGCAGCTTAGCCGGGACAGGGATTCAGCCCCAGCATTTT. Residues: CASSLAGTGIQPQHF.

This chain links TRBV12-3 or TRBV12-4 with TRBJ2-2; TRBD2 agrees at 8 bases. This CDR3 contains 17 residues. V gave up 6 bases and J gave up 5 bases; unmatched junction bases: 14. CDR3 region: CASSSSFRGGQTGELFF. DNA for the CDR3: TGTGCCAGCAGCTCCAGTTTTCGGGGGGGCCAAACCGGGGAGCTGTTTTTT.

This clonotype was counted ten times or more. The genes are TRBV6-2 or TRBV6-3 and TRBJ2-5; D is ambiguous. The CDR3 contains 14 residues. With 10 bases removed from V and 2 bases from J, the gap between germline ends came to 17 bases. Germline loops: CDR1 MNHEY, CDR2 SVGEGT. The CDR3, as DNA: TGTGCCACTACCATCGATAGGGATCAAGAGACCCAGTACTTC. Amino acids: CATTIDRDQETQYF.